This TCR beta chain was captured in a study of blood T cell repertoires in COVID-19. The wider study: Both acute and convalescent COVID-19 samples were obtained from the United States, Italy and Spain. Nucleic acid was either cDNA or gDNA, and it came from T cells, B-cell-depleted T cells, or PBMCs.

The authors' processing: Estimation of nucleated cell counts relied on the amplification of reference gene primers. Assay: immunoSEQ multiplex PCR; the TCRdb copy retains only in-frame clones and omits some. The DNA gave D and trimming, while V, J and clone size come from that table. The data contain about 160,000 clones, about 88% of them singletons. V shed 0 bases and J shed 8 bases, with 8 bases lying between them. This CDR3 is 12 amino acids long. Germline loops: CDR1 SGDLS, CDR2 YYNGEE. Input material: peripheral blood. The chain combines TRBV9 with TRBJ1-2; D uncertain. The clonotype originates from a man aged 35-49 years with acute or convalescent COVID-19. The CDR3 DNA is TGTGCCAGCAGCGTAGGAGGGAAGGGCTACACCTTC. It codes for CASSVGGKGYTF.